This entry is about one TCR beta chain. Its antigen is undetermined. Treatment noted: oral pan-JAK inhibitor, 5-10 mg twice daily. Extracted RNA was reverse transcribed into cDNA, the sequencing template. TCRdb keeps only in-frame clones here, not all; method: immunoSEQ multiplex PCR. The table lists fewer than 150,000 clones, 80% to 90% of them singletons. The entry originates in a study of CD8+ T cells in alopecia areata. The CDR3 covers 15 residues. The V end was cut by 7 bases, the J end by 1 base, with 16 bases between. Germline loops: CDR1 SGHVS, CDR2 FQNEAQ. Study results and caveats: Many expanded lesional clones remained in scalp and blood on tofacitinib.

The chain combines TRBV7-8 with TRBJ2-5, with D tentatively TRBD1 or TRBD2 (6 bases each). This TCR was recovered from a human donor with alopecia areata. The sequencing here drew on CD8+ T cells sorted from blood, taken at week 4, from a patient treated with tofacitinib. CDR3 amino acids: CASIFLGGLQETQYF. DNA of the CDR3: TGTGCCAGCATCTTCCTTGGGGGGCTCCAAGAGACCCAGTACTTC.